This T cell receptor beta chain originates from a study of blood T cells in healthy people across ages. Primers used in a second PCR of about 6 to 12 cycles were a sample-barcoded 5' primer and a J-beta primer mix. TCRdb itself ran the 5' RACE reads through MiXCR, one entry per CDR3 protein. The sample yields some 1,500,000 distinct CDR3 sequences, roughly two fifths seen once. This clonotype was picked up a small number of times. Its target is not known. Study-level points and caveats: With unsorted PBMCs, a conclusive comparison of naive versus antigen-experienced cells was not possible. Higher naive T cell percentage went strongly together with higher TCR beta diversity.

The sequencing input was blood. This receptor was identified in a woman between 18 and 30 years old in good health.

CDR3 sequence: CASSSVLKTKNIQYF. For the CDR3, the DNA is TGTGCCAGCAGTTCAGTTCTGAAAACCAAAAACATTCAGTACTTC. This chain links TRBV27 with TRBJ2-4; D is ambiguous. The CDR3 length is 15 residues. CDR1 MNHEY and CDR2 SMNVEV come from the germline V gene (reference sequence). The germline V and J ends were trimmed by 4 bases and 2 bases, with 12 bases remaining between them.